This T cell receptor (beta chain) was observed in a study of a mutant IDH1 vaccine in newly diagnosed glioma. Across the study: Sex among treated patients split roughly 62% male, roughly 40% female; mean age was approximately 38 years.

Trimming left V 0 bases short and J 7 bases short, with 10 bases between. Germline-derived CDR1 and CDR2 are SGHDT and YYEEEE. This CDR3 contains 13 residues. As for time point: week 23, last vaccination. A single vaccine dose contained 300 ug of mutant IDH1 20-mer peptide, and topical imiquimod was used with it. The donors' diagnosis was new WHO grade 3 or 4 astrocytoma that was IDH1-mutant and ATRX-lost. Notes on this clone: The target antigen is unknown.

Some clones are missing from TCRdb's copy, which holds only in-frame ones; the method was immunoSEQ multiplex PCR. Counted here are tens of thousands of clones, about 80% occurring once; the ten biggest clones make up roughly 6.2%. The sequences come from PBMCs, collected from a glioma patient whose treatment included an IDH1 peptide vaccine. The origin of this receptor is a man aged 35-49 years with glioma. The chain recombines TRBV5-6 with TRBJ1-2; D is undetermined. The CDR3 loop reads CASSLGSTSGYTF. In DNA, the CDR3 is TGTGCCAGCAGCTTGGGCAGCACTTCTGGCTACACCTTC.